This T cell receptor (beta chain) was retrieved from a study of cytomegalovirus exposure and HLA in healthy donors (dated by TCRdb to between 2016 and 2019). Broadly, across the study: An earlier analysis of about 530 of the donors reported approximately 300 Gb of sequence data and around 110 million unique TCR beta sequences obtained from approximately 180 million T cells. About 300 gigabases of sequencing data and tens of millions of unique TCR sequences made up an early release that covered approximately 620 HLA-typed donors. Of the roughly 400 genotyped donors, about 84% fell in the genetic ancestry cluster associated with self-reported Caucasian donors. The study aimed to test whether signatures of past pathogen exposure could be identified by cataloging public T cell receptors. The study used immunosequencing to profile the T cell repertoires of approximately 630 subjects and linked those repertoires to cytomegalovirus serostatus. Besides the first cohort of 666 subjects, a separate validation cohort made up of over 100 different subjects was used. To predict cytomegalovirus infection status, the study combined high-throughput TCR immunosequencing, statistical association of individual TCRs with disease status, and machine learning. A later analysis re-analyzed previously published TCR beta repertoires from roughly 600 donors and added high-resolution HLA genotyping to study TCR occurrence patterns. The later analysis used no new phenotypic data to find candidate immune exposures, relying instead on TCR beta sequences and their occurrence across donors. In an earlier analysis of roughly 580 of the donors, high-throughput TCR beta sequencing was used to judge whether each TCR beta V gene segment behaved as functional or pseudogenic. Donor age, sex, ethnicity and CMV serostatus were collected together with the repertoire data. In a later genetic analysis, genome-wide SNP genotypes for about 55% of the roughly 670 donors were used, and that subset was treated as a discovery cohort. All discovery cohort repertoires had been generated using a single sequencing platform. HLA typing included class I and class II loci at four-digit resolution. Typing coverage varied by locus: about 629-630 donors for A, B, C, DRB1 and DQB1; roughly 500 for DQA1; around 570 for DPA1; under 490 for DPB1. Because of strong linkage in the cohort, 5 or 6 DR-DQ haplotypes were treated as single units for association and clustering. Among 300 to 450 genotyped donors of the cohort, an average of approximately 230,000 unique TCR beta nucleotide sequences were sequenced per donor, roughly 20% of them non-productive. Findings and caveats that apply to the study as a whole: In an earlier analysis of fewer than 700 of the donors, most TCR beta V segments appeared in productive rearrangements about 90% or about 30% of the time, broadly matching IMGT annotations. A later analysis found that HLA-associated TCR beta chains were more clonally expanded and had lower generation probabilities than equally common non-associated chains. The classifier was reported to diagnose cytomegalovirus status with high specificity and sensitivity in both the original cohort and the validation cohort. A few of the identified cytomegalovirus-associated TCR beta chains were confirmed in vitro to be specific for cytomegalovirus antigens. A later analysis found that most CMV-associated TCR beta chains appeared HLA-restricted, with HLA associations seemingly driven largely by CMV exposure. A further reported finding was that TCR beta sequences accurately predicted the HLA-A and HLA-B alleles for most subjects in the first cohort. Correlated functional status among segregating V segments might reflect linkage disequilibrium, but an unknown experimental factor could not be ruled out. Most TCR sequences were seen in very few donors, while some public TCRs were found in many individuals. Only TCR beta chains were sequenced in this cohort, and the absence of alpha or paired-chain data limited detectable features. A later genetic analysis reported fewer N-insertions in productive TCRs among donors in an Asian-associated ancestry cluster than the approximately 700-donor mean. In a later analysis, several top co-occurrence clusters were reported to appear linked to parvovirus B19, influenza, CMV and Epstein-Barr virus. Over 15 rarely observed V segments, including chromosome 9 orphons, were excluded from the earlier analysis of about 610 of the donors because counts were too low. The presence/absence analyses assumed that sequencing depth was roughly uniform across donors, and that assumption may not be true. V-gene and J-gene trimming of TCR beta chains was associated with a missense DCLRE1C variant in a later genetic analysis, and the association was replicated in an independent cohort. HLA typing was unavailable for some donors at each locus, so association tests used only the typed subset. It was suggested by the authors that the approach could potentially be generalized to other disease states and immunological phenotypes. Immune exposure information for the cohort was limited to CMV serostatus. Specific HLA alleles were associated with 18,000 or so TCR beta sequences at a false discovery rate of 0.05 in a later analysis. A later analysis found that TCR association rates varied across HLA loci, with DRB1 alleles showing the most associated TCRs and HLA-C alleles the fewest. The sequencing pipeline was judged likely to have produced a cluster of highly shared sequence variants as a technical artifact. Assigning TCR associations to individual alleles was difficult when HLA alleles, especially DR and DQ, strongly co-occurred. The study listed 164 TCR beta chains as associated with cytomegalovirus.

In total, around 600 healthy bone marrow donors made up the cohort. Cohort members were all nominally healthy when sampled, although unrecorded immune exposures were likely present. The donor was CMV seropositive and belonged to the group of 250 to 350 seropositive cohort members. Each donor provided a peripheral blood sample, and peripheral blood mononuclear cells were used for TCR beta sequencing. Genomic DNA was extracted from the blood cell samples with the Qiagen DNeasy Blood Extraction Kit. About this clone: Its antigen remains unidentified. Per-base qualities were not stored, and no clone one base away is much larger.

Library preparation employed the immunoSEQ multiplex PCR assay. The multiplex PCR relied on a mix of 60 forward primers for TCR Vbeta segments and 13 reverse primers for TCR Jbeta segments. The CDR3 region of rearranged TCR beta genes was amplified from genomic DNA with a multiplex PCR assay. Amplified TCR beta libraries were sequenced as 87-base-pair reads on the Illumina HiSeq System. On the study's bioinformatics: A later analysis counted about 80 million unique TCR beta chains across the 500 to 850 repertoires, and roughly 9.9 million of these chains were shared by at least two donors. To remove PCR and sequencing errors, raw reads were error-corrected and collapsed into unique sequences using a nearest-neighbor algorithm that merged closely related sequences. Alignment of CDR3 sequences to IMGT reference sequences was used to assign V, D and J gene segments. For a sequence to be retained, at least a six-nucleotide match to both a V gene segment and a J gene segment was required. A rearrangement was called productive if the CDR3 had no stop codons and remained in frame with V and J, and every other rearrangement was called non-productive. CDR3 was defined by IMGT convention, running from the second conserved V-encoded cysteine to the conserved J-encoded phenylalanine. Sequences without an unambiguous match to a single V gene segment were excluded from the earlier analysis of a few hundred of the donors. An earlier analysis of 587 of the donors classified V segments as functional when productive rearrangements were above 56.7% and as segregating when the standard deviation between donors was above 5%. A statistical classification framework was developed to diagnose cytomegalovirus status using the catalog of TCR beta chain sequences. In a later analysis, V and J genes were assigned by comparing TCR nucleotide sequences against IMGT/GENE-DB human TR gene sequences. In a later analysis, CDR3 sequences and most-parsimonious VDJ recombination scenarios were assigned using the TCRdist pipeline. In a later analysis, each TCR beta chain was defined by its CDR3 amino acid sequence together with its V-gene family, and reads lacking a unique V-gene family were excluded. A later analysis removed 600 or so highly shared, low-generation-probability nucleotide sequences to deal with suspected cross-contamination and a sequencing artifact. For each public chain, a later analysis derived a clonal expansion index from normalized ranks of inferred template counts within each repertoire. In a later analysis, generation probabilities were computed with a VDJ recombination model fitted to out-of-frame rearrangements, and the resulting probabilities were checked against IGoR. In a later analysis, TCR-TCR, TCR-HLA and TCR-CMV co-occurrence was scored with hypergeometric tests, and a repertoire-size bias correction was applied to TCR pairs. False discovery rates were estimated in a later analysis by permuting HLA or CMV assignments 20 times. A later analysis grouped co-occurring TCRs with DBSCAN, adding TCRdist sequence similarity when clustering within HLA-allele-positive subsets. Repertoires with fewer than 30,000 or more than 120,000 public chains were left out of co-occurrence clustering, as were five repertoires with anomalous nucleotide sharing. In its TCRdb copy, this immuneACCESS table keeps in-frame sequences only and misses some clones. Where compared with another copy, unresolved V genes explain less than half of these, and the others have no known cause. For V, J and clone size, that table is used; D and trimming come from the DNA. The sample has more than 95,000 clones on record, 70% to 90% of them singletons. The ten top clones hold around 20% of the sample.

The sequencing sample was made of PBMCs. The source is a man aged 18 to 30 in good health and CMV-seropositive.

The CDR3: CASSLEGAGNEQFF. In nucleotide form, the sequence is TGTGCCAGCAGCTTAGAGGGTGCGGGCAATGAGCAGTTCTTC. Recombination linked TRBV11-3 to TRBJ2-1; the D region possibly corresponds to TRBD2 (5 bases align). The CDR3 numbers 14 residues from cysteine through phenylalanine. Just the 42-base CDR3 DNA is kept, in frame starting at base 1. The trim is 0 bases for V and 6 bases for J, with a gap of 9 bases between the germline ends. From the germline V gene, CDR1 is SGHNT and CDR2 is YENEEA.